The 13 T cell receptor beta chains listed next were all sequenced from one sample in a study of shared clonotypes between healthy human individuals. TCRdb's copy holds only in-frame clones and misses some; the assay was immunoSEQ multiplex PCR. The sample lists a few million clones, 90% to 95% seen once, with 0.39% in the top ten. Specimen: naive CD4+ T cells from PBMCs. The sample's subset: CD45RA+ positively selected. All receptors come from a man aged 18 to 30 in good health. Some clones in this sample may be carry-over from other donors' samples.

This chain uses TRBV12-5 with TRBJ1-1; D might be TRBD1 (6 bases). Germline lookup yields CDR1 LGHNT and CDR2 FRNRAP. CDR3 length: 16 amino acids. V lost 2 bases to trimming and J lost 4 bases, with 17 bases between them. CDR3 DNA sequence: TGTGCTAGTGGTTTGTCTTTGGGGGGCTCGAGCACTGAAGCTTTCTTT. Translating gives CASGLSLGGSSTEAFF.

The count of this clone is one. The chain has TRBV28 and TRBJ2-5; D remains ambiguous. The CDR3 extends over 14 amino acids. V dropped 2 bases and J dropped 5 bases, with 12 bases sitting between them. Germline V lookup: CDR1 MDHEN, CDR2 SYDVKM. The CDR3 coding sequence is TGTGCCAGCAGTTTACCCCCTTTGGGGGAGACCCAGTACTTC. It specifies CASSLPPLGETQYF.

The chain joins TRBV9 to TRBJ2-2; maybe TRBD2 (5 bases). CDR1 and CDR2 (germline): SGDLS, YYNGEE. The V and J ends lost 3 bases and 2 bases respectively, with 14 bases between them. The CDR3 runs 16 residues. CDR3 residues: CASSAFGIRNTGELFF. CDR3 bases: TGTGCCAGCAGCGCCTTCGGGATACGAAACACCGGGGAGCTGTTTTTT.

This clone was counted between two and nine times. Other DNA variants within this sample encode the same CDR3. This chain links TRBV28 with TRBJ1-1; D gene unclear. This CDR3 contains 13 residues. Germline CDR1 and CDR2: MDHEN and SYDVKM. V was pared by 2 bases and J by 1 base, with 5 bases between. Written as DNA, the CDR3 is TGTGCCAGCAGTTTACCCCGGAACACTGAAGCTTTCTTT. Amino acid sequence: CASSLPRNTEAFF.

The genes are TRBV4-1 and TRBJ1-6; D not certain. The CDR3 is made up of 15 amino acids. Trimming took off 1 base at V and 9 bases at J, with 13 bases between the two ends. The V gene's germline CDR1 is MGHRA and CDR2 YSYEKL. The CDR3 sequence is CASSQVNAGASPLHF. In DNA, the CDR3 is TGCGCCAGCAGCCAAGTTAACGCGGGAGCTTCACCCCTCCACTTT.

The rearrangement uses TRBV6-5 and TRBJ1-3; maybe TRBD1 (5 bases). The CDR3 has 14 residues. V lost 6 bases, J lost 1 base, and 10 bases lay in between. The germline V gene encodes CDR1 MNHEY and CDR2 SVGAGI. DNA of the CDR3: TGTGCCAGCAGAGACAAGGGGTCTGGAAACACCATATATTTT. Translating gives CASRDKGSGNTIYF.

This chain joins TRBV4-3 and TRBJ1-3; unclear D gene. The germline gives CDR1 LGHNA, CDR2 YSLEER. CDR3 length equals 20 residues. Trimming left V 0 bases short and J 0 bases short, with 21 bases between. The CDR3 region is CASSQDPTTSGSDSGNTIYF. CDR3 bases: TGCGCCAGCAGCCAAGATCCCACTACCAGCGGCAGTGACTCTGGAAACACCATATATTTT.

V usage is TRBV27 and J usage is TRBJ2-3; D gene ambiguous. The V and J ends lost 0 bases and 2 bases respectively, with 6 bases between them. The germline V gene encodes CDR1 MNHEY and CDR2 SMNVEV (reference sequence). CDR3 size: 14 residues. The CDR3, as DNA: TGTGCCAGCAGTTTATCTCATATCACAGATACGCAGTATTTT. It codes for CASSLSHITDTQYF.

V gene TRBV9 combines with J gene TRBJ2-3, with 13 nucleotides matching TRBD2. CDR1 is SGDLS and CDR2 is YYNGEE in the germline V gene. Trimming took 0 bases from V and 9 from J; bases not matched to a gene: 7. The CDR3 is 16 residues long. This chain's CDR3 is CASSVVTSGRSGTQYF. CDR3 DNA: TGTGCCAGCAGCGTAGTGACTAGCGGGAGGAGTGGGACGCAGTATTTT.

A word on this clone: Distinct nucleotide sequences in the sample also encode this CDR3. CDR3 residues: CASSPGQGGDTQYF. The DNA of the CDR3 is TGCGCCAGCAGCCCGGGACAGGGGGGTGATACGCAGTATTTT. V and J are TRBV5-1 and TRBJ2-3, with 11 bases that match TRBD1. Unmatched junction bases numbered 4, after V lost 4 bases and J lost 6 bases. The CDR3 is made up of 14 amino acids. Germline V lookup: CDR1 SGHRS, CDR2 YFSETQ.

A remark on this clone: The same CDR3 is also encoded by other DNA sequences in this sample. The chain carries TRBV5-1 and TRBJ2-7; 8 bases are shared with TRBD1. Germline loops: CDR1 SGHRS, CDR2 YFSETQ. J gave up 1 base and V 4 bases, and 4 bases lay outside the gene matches. CDR3 size: 14 residues. Here the CDR3 reads CASSLRTGSYEQYF. The CDR3 DNA sequence: TGCGCCAGCAGCCTAAGGACAGGGTCCTACGAGCAGTACTTC.

The chain couples TRBV20-1 to TRBJ2-5; a possible D gene is TRBD2 (5 bases). This CDR3 has 11 residues. In germline, CDR1 is DFQATT, CDR2 SNEGSKA (reference sequence). CDR3 nucleotide sequence: TGCAGCCCCATGGGAGCAGAGACCCAGTACTTC. Its translation: CSPMGAETQYF.

The V and J genes are TRBV7-2 and TRBJ2-1, with TRBD1 matching 8 bases. The germline V gene has CDR1 SGHTA and CDR2 FQGNSA. After removal of 5 bases from V and 3 bases from J, the junction contained 6 bases not matched to a gene. This CDR3 is 15 amino acids long. CDR3 DNA sequence: TGTGCCAGCAGCACGCGGACAGGGAGCTACAATGAGCAGTTCTTC. Its translation: CASSTRTGSYNEQFF.